The rows below give T cell receptor beta chains drawn from one sample of a study of response to subunit inactivated influenza vaccine. TCRdb analysed the RT-PCR reads with MiXCR anew, one entry per CDR3 protein. The sample has 550,000 to 800,000 distinct CDR3 sequences, about 15% seen once; the top ten hold around 7%. Sequencing used PBMCs from blood, obtained 14 to 15 days before vaccination. These receptors were obtained from a man aged 50-60 years who received an inactivated influenza vaccine. Each CDR3 is given with its conserved first and last residue. A D gene is named only where the DNA matches it firmly. Expanded clones get a size class; other rows say once, few or many, or leave the size out.

>NA|TRBV7-9|NA|TRBJ1-5
CASTQLGIDQPQHF
TGTGCCAGCACCCAACTGGGAATTGATCAGCCCCAGCATTTT
>NA|TRBV28|few|TRBJ2-5
CASTLGRVETQYF
TGTGCCAGCACCTTAGGCAGGGTGGAGACCCAGTACTTC
>NA|TRBV10-1|few|TRBJ2-1
CASTPGPQNEQFF
TGCGCCAGCACCCCGGGACCCCAAAATGAGCAGTTCTTC
>TRBD2|TRBV18|few|TRBJ2-1
CASSPPLSGGYNEQFF
TGTGCCAGCTCACCACCTTTAAGCGGGGGATACAATGAGCAGTTCTTC
>NA|TRBV6-5|NA|TRBJ1-4
CASRFLSATNEKLFF
TGTGCCAGCAGATTCCTCAGTGCAACTAATGAAAAACTGTTTTTT
>NA|TRBV30|NA|TRBJ2-3
CAWRPKELNTDTQYF
TGTGCCTGGAGGCCCAAGGAGCTAAACACAGATACGCAGTATTTT
>TRBD2|TRBV6-2/TRBV6-3|few|TRBJ2-1
CASRRGGPYNEQFF
TGTGCCAGCAGGCGGGGGGGCCCCTACAATGAGCAGTTCTTC
>TRBD2|TRBV10-3|few|TRBJ2-3
CAISTISSGSGVADTQYF
TGTGCCATCAGCACAATTTCTAGCGGGAGTGGTGTGGCAGATACGCAGTATTTT
>NA|TRBV12-3/TRBV12-4|few|TRBJ2-7
CASSLGFGPYEQYF
TGTGCCAGCAGTTTAGGTTTCGGTCCCTACGAGCAGTACTTC
>TRBD2|TRBV20-1|many|TRBJ2-1
CSARTSGGAFENEQFF
TGCAGTGCTAGGACTAGCGGGGGGGCCTTCGAAAATGAGCAGTTCTTC
>NA|TRBV12-3/TRBV12-4|NA|TRBJ2-3
CASTAHFPALGTPHNTQYF
TGTGCCAGCACCGCTCACTTTCCGGCCCTGGGAACCCCACATAATACGCAGTATTTT
>NA|TRBV3-1|few|TRBJ2-1
CASSQVLSALNTWSYNEQFF
TGTGCCAGCAGCCAAGTTTTGAGCGCCCTAAATACATGGTCCTACAATGAGCAGTTCTTC
>NA|TRBV7-2|NA|TRBJ2-7
CASSGLRWGRDEQYF
TGTGCCAGCAGCGGGCTACGTTGGGGGCGCGACGAGCAGTACTTC
>NA|TRBV12-3/TRBV12-4|few|TRBJ2-3
CASSWNLLAPDTQYF
TGTGCCAGCAGTTGGAACCTCCTGGCCCCAGATACGCAGTATTTT
>TRBD1|TRBV29-1|NA|TRBJ2-3
CSGGQGGRTDTQYF
TGCAGCGGGGGACAGGGTGGGCGGACAGATACGCAGTATTTT
>TRBD2|TRBV20-1|many|TRBJ2-1
CSARRGGRSEQFF
TGCAGTGCTAGGCGGGGGGGGCGGAGTGAGCAGTTCTTC
>NA|TRBV7-2|NA|TRBJ1-3
CASSGRESGNTIYF
TGTGCCAGCAGCGGCAGGGAGAGTGGAAACACCATATATTTT
>TRBD1|TRBV19|few|TRBJ1-1
CASSIIVVGTGANTEAFF
TGTGCCAGTAGTATAATAGTTGTTGGGACAGGGGCGAACACTGAAGCTTTCTTT
>TRBD2|TRBV7-9|NA|TRBJ2-5
CASRLAGGSQETQYF
TGTGCCAGCAGACTAGCGGGGGGCTCGCAAGAGACCCAGTACTTC
>NA|TRBV12-3/TRBV12-4|NA|TRBJ1-1
CASSLRGLNLNTEAFF
TGTGCCAGCAGTTTAAGAGGTCTAAATCTGAACACTGAAGCTTTCTTT
>TRBD1|TRBV29-1|many|TRBJ2-2
CSVRQGGAGELFF
TGCAGCGTCAGACAGGGTGGGGCCGGGGAGCTGTTTTTT
>NA|TRBV4-3|NA|TRBJ1-3
CASSQGDYISPGRSGNTIYF
TGCGCCAGCAGCCAAGGAGACTATATTTCTCCGGGCCGCTCTGGAAACACCATATATTTT
>TRBD2|TRBV3-1|NA|TRBJ2-7
CASSQGAGVLYEQYF
TGTGCCAGCAGCCAAGGAGCGGGAGTCCTCTACGAGCAGTACTTC
>NA|TRBV5-6|NA|TRBJ1-1
CASSRDGRVNTEAFF
TGTGCCAGCAGCCGGGACGGTAGAGTGAACACTGAAGCTTTCTTT
>NA|TRBV11-3|few|TRBJ1-1
CASSWQGGTEAFF
TGTGCCAGCAGCTGGCAGGGAGGGACTGAAGCTTTCTTT
>NA|TRBV29-1|few|TRBJ2-7
CSVVPLATYEQYF
TGCAGCGTTGTACCGCTGGCTACCTACGAGCAGTACTTC
>TRBD2|TRBV7-2|few|TRBJ2-3
CASSLASGGPRTHTDTQYF
TGTGCCAGCAGCTTAGCTAGCGGGGGACCCCGAACGCACACAGATACGCAGTATTTT
>NA|TRBV7-9|NA|TRBJ2-7
CASSSSLLVGYEQCF
TGTGCCAGCAGCTCCAGCTTACTAGTCGGCTACGAGCAGTGCTTC
>TRBD2|TRBV7-2|few|TRBJ2-7
CASSLGGSFSYEQYF
TGTGCCAGCAGCTTAGGCGGGAGTTTCTCCTACGAGCAGTACTTC
>NA|TRBV18|few|TRBJ2-1
CASSPGRGSYYNEQFF
TGTGCCAGCTCACCAGGACGTGGGAGTTACTACAATGAGCAGTTCTTC
>TRBD1|TRBV6-1|NA|TRBJ2-1
CASSKGQGAGNEQFF
TGTGCCAGCAGCAAAGGACAGGGGGCTGGGAATGAGCAGTTCTTC
>NA|TRBV20-1|NA|TRBJ2-7
CSAGTGEAYEQYF
TGCAGTGCTGGTACAGGGGAGGCCTACGAGCAGTACTTC
>NA|TRBV6-2/TRBV6-3|many|TRBJ2-7
CASSGTGSFSYEQYF
TGTGCCAGCAGCGGAACAGGAAGCTTCTCCTACGAGCAGTACTTC